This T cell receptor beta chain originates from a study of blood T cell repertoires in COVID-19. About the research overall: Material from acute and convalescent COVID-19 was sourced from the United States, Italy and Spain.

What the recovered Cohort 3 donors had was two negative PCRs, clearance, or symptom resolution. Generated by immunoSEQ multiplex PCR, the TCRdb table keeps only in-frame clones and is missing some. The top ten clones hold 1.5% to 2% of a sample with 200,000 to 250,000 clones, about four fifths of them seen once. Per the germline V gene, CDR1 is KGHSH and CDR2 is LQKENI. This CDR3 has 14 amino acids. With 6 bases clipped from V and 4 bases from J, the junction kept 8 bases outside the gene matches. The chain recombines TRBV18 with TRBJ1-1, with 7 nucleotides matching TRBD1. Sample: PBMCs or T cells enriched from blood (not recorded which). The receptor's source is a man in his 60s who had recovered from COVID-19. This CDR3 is CASSSGQQVTEAFF. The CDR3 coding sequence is TGTGCCAGCTCCTCGGGACAGCAAGTCACTGAAGCTTTCTTT.